These 21 T cell receptor beta chains came from one sample sequenced in a study of blood T cells in healthy people across ages. The authors ran a second PCR of roughly 6 to 11 cycles using a sample-barcoded 5' primer and a J-beta primer mix. TCRdb redid the calling of the 5' RACE reads with MiXCR, one entry per CDR3 protein. The sample lists 650,000 to 800,000 distinct CDR3 sequences; roughly half were seen once. The sequenced sample was blood. The receptors stem from an elderly woman in good health.

V is TRBV20-1 and J is TRBJ2-1, with 10 positions matching TRBD2. The CDR3 is 18 residues long. J was trimmed by 4 bases and V by 0 bases; bases with no gene match: 12. Germline CDR1 and CDR2: DFQATT and SNEGSKA (reference sequence). CDR3: CSARDTIAGGTTYNEQFF. CDR3 nucleotide sequence: TGCAGTGCTAGAGATACGATAGCGGGGGGTACGACTTACAATGAGCAGTTCTTC.

This clonotype was picked up a small number of times. This rearrangement joins TRBV4-1 to TRBJ2-1; D call uncertain. The CDR3 length is 14 residues. CDR1 MGHRA and CDR2 YSYEKL come from the germline V gene. Trimming stripped 0 bases from V and 4 bases from J, with 7 bases between. The CDR3 coding sequence is TGCGCCAGCAGCCAAGAAAGGGTGTACAATGAGCAGTTCTTC. This translates into CASSQERVYNEQFF.

The V gene is TRBV27, the J gene TRBJ1-5, with 7 positions matching TRBD1. Germline lookup yields CDR1 MNHEY and CDR2 SMNVEV (reference sequence). CDR3 size: 17 residues. With 3 bases clipped from V and 4 bases from J, the junction kept 12 bases outside the gene matches. The DNA of the CDR3 is TGTGCCAGCAGTTTCCTTAAAACTGACAGGGAAAATCAGCCCCAGCATTTT. This sequence encodes CASSFLKTDRENQPQHF.

Concerning this clonotype: This may come from a read error, since a much larger clone is one base off. This rearrangement joins TRBV20-1 to TRBJ2-1; 7 bases are shared with TRBD2. The CDR3 covers 14 residues. Germline assignment: CDR1 DFQATT and CDR2 SNEGSKA (reference sequence). With V trimmed by 1 base and J by 5 bases, 5 bases remained unmatched. The CDR3 nucleotides read TGCAGTGCTAGAGGTTCAGCGGGACACAATGAGCAGTTCTTC. Amino acids: CSARGSAGHNEQFF.

This sequence joins TRBV10-3 and TRBJ2-3; D may be TRBD2 (5 bases). The CDR3 runs 15 residues. Per the germline V gene, CDR1 is ENHRY and CDR2 is SYGVKD. Trimming pared 2 bases from V and 2 bases from J, leaving 11 bases between. The CDR3 sequence is CAISESRGNTDTQYF. CDR3 coding DNA: TGTGCCATCAGTGAGAGCCGGGGTAACACAGATACGCAGTATTTT.

This clonotype was seen only once. This may stem from a read error, because a much larger clone lies one nucleotide away. The V and J genes are TRBV5-6 and TRBJ2-7; maybe TRBD1 (6 bases). Trimming took off 3 bases at V and 7 bases at J, with 14 bases between the two ends. Germline values: CDR1 SGHDT, CDR2 YYEEEE. The CDR3 sequence is 13 residues long. The CDR3 nucleotides are TGTGCCAGCAGCTGGGGGCCCTACAATGAGCAGTACTTC. Translation: CASSWGPYNEQYF.

This chain uses TRBV7-9 with TRBJ2-1; TRBD2 matches at 11 bases. Germline V gives CDR1 SEHNR, CDR2 FQNEAQ (reference sequence). The length of the CDR3 is 14 residues. V was clipped by 8 bases and J by 14 bases; unmatched bases: 14. Here the CDR3 DNA reads TGTGCCAGCGATTCGGGACTAGCGGACCCTGGGGAGTTCTTC. It translates to CASDSGLADPGEFF.

This clonotype was seen repeatedly, ten times or more. The chain combines TRBV5-1 with TRBJ2-4, with D hard to call. V was trimmed by 6 bases and J by 0 bases, leaving 22 bases between them. Germline CDR1 is SGHRS and CDR2 is YFSETQ. The CDR3 extends over 18 amino acids. CDR3 region: CASTSGPGTNEAKNIQYF. Here the CDR3 DNA reads TGCGCCAGCACCTCCGGCCCAGGAACTAACGAAGCCAAAAACATTCAGTACTTC.

This clonotype has ten or more counts. The rearrangement joins TRBV30 to TRBJ2-5; no definite D call. The CDR3 totals 13 residues. Trimming took off 3 bases at V and 0 bases at J, with 8 bases between the two ends. Per the germline V gene, CDR1 is GTSNPN and CDR2 is SVGIG (reference sequence). CDR3 protein: CAWRGKDQETQYF. The CDR3 DNA is TGTGCCTGGAGGGGAAAGGACCAAGAGACCCAGTACTTC.

This sequence joins TRBV4-1 and TRBJ1-1; maybe TRBD1 (6 bases). V was shortened by 2 bases and J by 4 bases, with 11 bases between the two germline ends. The V gene's germline CDR1 is MGHRA and CDR2 YSYEKL. The CDR3 is made up of 14 amino acids. The CDR3 sequence is CASSQRGSSTEAFF. The CDR3 region has the DNA TGCGCCAGCAGCCAAAGGGGGTCGAGCACTGAAGCTTTCTTT.

The J gene is TRBJ2-1, the V gene TRBV7-2; D not certain. The V gene's germline CDR1 is SGHTA and CDR2 FQGNSA. Trimming took off 5 bases at V and 5 bases at J, with 10 bases between the two ends. The CDR3 has 13 residues. For the CDR3, the DNA is TGTGCCAGCAGCACCGCCCGTAACAATGAGCAGTTCTTC. Protein: CASSTARNNEQFF.

This clonotype was recorded a few times. This chain joins TRBV5-4 and TRBJ2-5; the D gene is possibly TRBD2 (5 bases). CDR3 length equals 14 residues. Germline values: CDR1 SGHNT, CDR2 YYREEE (reference sequence). V dropped 3 bases and J dropped 2 bases, with 11 bases sitting between them. CDR3: CASSYPPGQETQYF. The CDR3 nucleotides are TGTGCCAGCAGCTATCCCCCGGGGCAAGAGACCCAGTACTTC.

This chain joins TRBV4-3 and TRBJ2-3; the D gene could be TRBD1 or TRBD2 (6 bases each). CDR1 is LGHNA, CDR2 YSLEER, per germline. The CDR3 extends over 19 amino acids. Trimming removed 0 bases at V and 1 base at J, with 20 bases between. CDR3 sequence reads: CASSQDTLIGGLGTDTQYF. CDR3 nucleotides: TGCGCCAGCAGCCAAGACACCCTAATAGGGGGACTTGGCACAGATACGCAGTATTTT.

V and J are TRBV29-1 and TRBJ2-1, with TRBD2 matching 8 bases. J gave up 9 bases and V 2 bases, and 15 bases lay outside the gene matches. Germline assignment: CDR1 SQVTM and CDR2 ANQGSEA. The CDR3 loop spans 16 amino acids. CDR3 DNA: TGCAGCGTTGAAACCTTTCCCGGGGGGGCGGAAGGTGAGCAGTTCTTC. This codes for CSVETFPGGAEGEQFF.

This rearrangement joins TRBV20-1 to TRBJ2-1, with 10 bases aligning to TRBD2. Trimming took 2 bases from V and 9 from J; bases not matched to a gene: 7. CDR3 length: 14 residues. Germline loops: CDR1 DFQATT, CDR2 SNEGSKA (reference sequence). This CDR3 reads CSARSSGGSSEQFF. The CDR3 region has the DNA TGCAGTGCTAGAAGTAGCGGGGGGTCAAGTGAGCAGTTCTTC.

The V and J genes are TRBV20-1 and TRBJ2-7, with D perhaps TRBD1 (6 bases). The DNA end is more similar to TRBJ2-5, so the J call may be wrong. CDR3 length: 14 residues. Per the germline V gene, CDR1 is DFQATT and CDR2 is SNEGSKA (reference sequence). CDR3 coding DNA: TGCAGTGCTAACCTTGGGGGACAAGGGGGGACCCAGTACTTC. It encodes CSANLGGQGGTQYF.

The V gene is TRBV5-1, the J gene TRBJ2-5; D is unclear. The CDR3 loop spans 14 amino acids. Germline CDR1 SGHRS, CDR2 YFSETQ. V lost 4 bases to trimming and J lost 2 bases, with 12 bases between them. The DNA for the CDR3 is TGCGCCAGCAGCCTGGTGCTTCCGCAAGAGACCCAGTACTTC. This encodes CASSLVLPQETQYF.

The chain links TRBV12-3 or TRBV12-4 to TRBJ2-6; unclear D gene. The CDR3 length is 16 residues. Trimming removed 5 bases at V and 4 bases at J, with 15 bases between. The CDR3: CASSRSSGSGANVLTF. The CDR3 DNA is TGTGCCAGCAGTAGGTCCTCGGGTTCCGGGGCCAACGTCCTGACTTTC.

In the case of this clonotype: This could be a read error, since a much larger clone is one nucleotide away. The V call is TRBV28, the J call TRBJ1-2; unclear D gene. The V end lost 6 bases, the J end lost 7 bases, and 12 bases lay between the germline ends. Germline V gene lookup returns CDR1 MDHEN and CDR2 SYDVKM. CDR3 length: 12 amino acids. Here the CDR3 DNA reads TGTGCCAGCAGGCCCGGAGGCTGTGGCTACACCTTC. It specifies CASRPGGCGYTF.

This clonotype was detected only once. In DNA form, the CDR3 reads TGTGCCAGCAGCCGCCTAGGGACTGGTGGAAACACCATATATTTT. Its protein is CASSRLGTGGNTIYF. This chain uses TRBV4-2 with TRBJ1-3, with D possibly matching TRBD1 (5 bases). Germline V gene data show CDR1 as LGHNA and CDR2 as YNFKEQ. The CDR3 runs to 15 residues. Trimming took off 4 bases at V and 3 bases at J, with 13 bases between the two ends.

This clonotype has at least ten counts. The CDR3 nucleotides are TGTGCCAGCAGTAAACTAGGGAGTCCCTACGAGCAGTACTTC. This encodes CASSKLGSPYEQYF. The chain has TRBV12-3 or TRBV12-4 and TRBJ2-7; weak D call: TRBD2 (5 bases). Deletions cut 5 bases from V and 2 bases from J, with 13 bases between. This CDR3 is 14 amino acids long.